This TCR beta chain was recovered during a study of cytomegalovirus exposure and HLA in healthy donors. The CDR3 consists of 17 residues. Germline assignment: CDR1 MGHRA and CDR2 YSYEKL. V shed 4 bases, J shed 1 base, and the junction held 9 bases outside the gene matches. Note on this clone: What it binds is unknown.

Study-wide results and limits: An analysis done earlier found most TCR beta V segments productive about 87% or about 30% of the time.

Researchers ran the PCR with 60 Vbeta and 13 Jbeta primers. Clones were sequenced by immunoSEQ multiplex PCR, and TCRdb holds only the in-frame ones, with some missing. The table lists about 170,000 clones, approximately 88% of them singletons. The chain is built from TRBV4-1 and TRBJ1-3; 8 bases line up with TRBD1. Sequenced material: PBMCs. The sequence came from a boy aged 2 to 10 in good health and CMV-seronegative. The chain's CDR3 is CASSREPGQVSGNTIYF. The CDR3 coding sequence is TGCGCCAGCAGCCGAGAACCGGGACAGGTGTCTGGAAACACCATATATTTT.